This TCR beta chain was identified in a study of control samples from healthy donors and cancer patients. Repertoires were generated with immunoSEQ multiplex PCR, while TCRdb's copy carries only in-frame clones and drops some. The table has 190,000 or so clones, approximately 92% seen once. V shed 4 bases, J shed 2 bases, and the junction held 5 bases outside the gene matches. The CDR3 has 15 residues. Germline lookup yields CDR1 KGHDR and CDR2 SFDVKD. The chain employs TRBV24-1 and TRBJ2-3; 7 positions agree with TRBD1. This receptor was identified in a man between 18 and 29 years old in good health. The sequencing sample was made of blood. CDR3 coding DNA: TGTGCCACCAGTGACTCGGGACAGTACACAGATACGCAGTATTTT. It yields the protein CATSDSGQYTDTQYF.